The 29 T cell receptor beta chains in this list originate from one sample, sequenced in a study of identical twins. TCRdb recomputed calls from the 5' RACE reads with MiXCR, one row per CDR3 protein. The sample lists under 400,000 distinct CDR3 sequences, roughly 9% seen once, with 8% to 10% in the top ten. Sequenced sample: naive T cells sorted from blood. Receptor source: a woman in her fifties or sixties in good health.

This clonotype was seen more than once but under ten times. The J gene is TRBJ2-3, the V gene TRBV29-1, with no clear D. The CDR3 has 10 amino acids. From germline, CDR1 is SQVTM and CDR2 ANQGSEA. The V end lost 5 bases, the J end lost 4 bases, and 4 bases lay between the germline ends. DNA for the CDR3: TGCAGCGTTTATGCAGATACGCAGTATTTT. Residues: CSVYADTQYF.

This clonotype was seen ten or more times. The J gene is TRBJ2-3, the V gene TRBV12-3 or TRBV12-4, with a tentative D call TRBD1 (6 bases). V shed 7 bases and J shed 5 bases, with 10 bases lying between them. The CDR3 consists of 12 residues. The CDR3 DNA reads TGTGCCAGCACCTTGACAGGAGATACGCAGTATTTT. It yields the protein CASTLTGDTQYF.

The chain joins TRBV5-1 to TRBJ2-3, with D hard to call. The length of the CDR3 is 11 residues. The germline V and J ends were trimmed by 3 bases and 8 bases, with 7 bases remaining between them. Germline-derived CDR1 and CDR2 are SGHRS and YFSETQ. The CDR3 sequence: CASSSLLTQYF. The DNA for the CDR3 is TGCGCCAGCAGCTCCCTTCTTACGCAGTATTTT.

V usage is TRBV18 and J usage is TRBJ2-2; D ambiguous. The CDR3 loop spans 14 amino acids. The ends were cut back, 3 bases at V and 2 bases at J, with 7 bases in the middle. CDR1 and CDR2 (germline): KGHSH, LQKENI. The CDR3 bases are TGTGCCAGCTCACCCAAGGCCAACACCGGGGAGCTGTTTTTT. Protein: CASSPKANTGELFF. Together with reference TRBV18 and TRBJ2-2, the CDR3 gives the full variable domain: NAGVMQNPRHLVRRRGQEARLRCSPMKGHSHVYWYRQLPEEGLKFMVYLQKENIIDESGMPKERFSAEFPKEGPSILRIQQVVRGDSAAYFCASSPKANTGELFFGEGSRLTVL.

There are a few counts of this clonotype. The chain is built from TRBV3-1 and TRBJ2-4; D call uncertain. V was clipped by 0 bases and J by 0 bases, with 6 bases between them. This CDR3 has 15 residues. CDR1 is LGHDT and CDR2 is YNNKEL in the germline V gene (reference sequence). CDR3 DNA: TGTGCCAGCAGCCAAGAACTGCTAGCCAAAAACATTCAGTACTTC. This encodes CASSQELLAKNIQYF. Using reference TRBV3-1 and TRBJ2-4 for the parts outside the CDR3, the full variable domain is DTAVSQTPKYLVTQMGNDKSIKCEQNLGHDTMYWYKQDSKKFLKIMFSYNNKELIINETVPNRFSPKSPDKAHLNLHINSLELGDSAVYFCASSQELLAKNIQYFGAGTRLSVL.

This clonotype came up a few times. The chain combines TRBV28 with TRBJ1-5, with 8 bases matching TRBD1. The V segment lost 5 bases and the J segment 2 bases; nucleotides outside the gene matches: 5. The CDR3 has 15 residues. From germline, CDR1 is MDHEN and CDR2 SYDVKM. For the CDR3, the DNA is TGTGCCAGCAGTGGTGGACAGGGCGGCAATCAGCCCCAGCATTTT. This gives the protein CASSGGQGGNQPQHF.

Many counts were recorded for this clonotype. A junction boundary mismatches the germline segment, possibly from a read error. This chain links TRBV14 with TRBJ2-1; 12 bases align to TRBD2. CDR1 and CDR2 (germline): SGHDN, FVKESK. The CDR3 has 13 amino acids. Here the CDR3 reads CASSQGSSGRAGF. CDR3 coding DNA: TGTGCCAGCAGCCAAGGTTCTAGCGGGAGGGCTGGTTTC.

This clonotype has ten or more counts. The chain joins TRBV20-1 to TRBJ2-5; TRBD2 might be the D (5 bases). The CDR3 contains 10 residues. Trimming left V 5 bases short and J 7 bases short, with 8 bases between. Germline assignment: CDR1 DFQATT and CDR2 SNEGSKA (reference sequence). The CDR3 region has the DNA TGCAGTGCTGGCAGCGGGACCCAGTACTTC. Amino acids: CSAGSGTQYF.

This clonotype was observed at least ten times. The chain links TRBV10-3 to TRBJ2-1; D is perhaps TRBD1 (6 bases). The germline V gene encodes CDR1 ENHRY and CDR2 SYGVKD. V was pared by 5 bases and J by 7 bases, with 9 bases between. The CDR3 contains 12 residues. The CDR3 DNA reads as TGTGCCATCAGTTTGGGGACAAATGAGCAGTTCTTC. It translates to CAISLGTNEQFF.

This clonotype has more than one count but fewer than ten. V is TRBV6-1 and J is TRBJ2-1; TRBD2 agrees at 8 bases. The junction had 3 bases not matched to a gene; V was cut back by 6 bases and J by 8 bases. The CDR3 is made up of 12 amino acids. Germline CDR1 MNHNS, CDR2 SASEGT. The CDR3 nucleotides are TGTGCCAGCAGAGGACTAGCATATGAGCAGTTCTTC. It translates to CASRGLAYEQFF.

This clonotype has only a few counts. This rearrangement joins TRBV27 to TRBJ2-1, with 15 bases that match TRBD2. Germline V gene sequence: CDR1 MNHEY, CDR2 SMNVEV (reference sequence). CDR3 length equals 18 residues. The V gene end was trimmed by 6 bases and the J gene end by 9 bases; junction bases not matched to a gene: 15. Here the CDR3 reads CASSGSPGLAGGVGEQFF. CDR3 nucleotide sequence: TGTGCCAGCAGCGGATCTCCGGGACTAGCGGGAGGAGTTGGTGAGCAGTTCTTC.

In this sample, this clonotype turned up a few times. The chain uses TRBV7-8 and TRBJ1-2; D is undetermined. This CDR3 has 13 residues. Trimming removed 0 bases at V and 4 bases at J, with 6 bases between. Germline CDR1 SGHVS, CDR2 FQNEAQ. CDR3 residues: CASSLATAYGYTF. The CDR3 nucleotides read TGTGCCAGCAGCTTAGCGACGGCCTATGGCTACACCTTC.

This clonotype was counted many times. The CDR3: CASSKGLGLAGTGGQFF. Written as DNA, the CDR3 is TGTGCCAGCAGTAAAGGGCTCGGACTAGCGGGAACGGGGGGGCAGTTCTTC. V usage is TRBV12-3 or TRBV12-4 and J usage is TRBJ2-1, with 12 bases matching TRBD2. V was pared by 5 bases and J by 12 bases, with 17 bases of the junction left unmatched. The CDR3 contains 17 residues.

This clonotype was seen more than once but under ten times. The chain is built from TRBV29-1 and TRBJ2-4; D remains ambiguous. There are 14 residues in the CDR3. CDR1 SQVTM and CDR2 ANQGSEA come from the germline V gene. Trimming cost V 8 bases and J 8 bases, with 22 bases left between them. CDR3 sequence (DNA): TGCAGCTACACGCACCCTGAGGACCCCGACATTCAGTACTTC. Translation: CSYTHPEDPDIQYF.

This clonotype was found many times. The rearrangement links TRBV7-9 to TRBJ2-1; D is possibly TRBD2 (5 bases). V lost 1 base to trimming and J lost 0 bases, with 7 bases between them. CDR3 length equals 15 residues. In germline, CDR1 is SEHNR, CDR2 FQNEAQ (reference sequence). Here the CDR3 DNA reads TGTGCCAGCAGCTTAGAGCGGCCCTCCTACAATGAGCAGTTCTTC. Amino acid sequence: CASSLERPSYNEQFF.

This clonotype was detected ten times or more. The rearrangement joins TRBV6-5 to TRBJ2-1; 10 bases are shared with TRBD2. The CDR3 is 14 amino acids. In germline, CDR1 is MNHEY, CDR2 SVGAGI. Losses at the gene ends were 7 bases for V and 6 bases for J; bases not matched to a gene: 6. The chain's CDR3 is CASTDIAGGNEQFF. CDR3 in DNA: TGTGCCAGCACTGACATAGCGGGAGGCAATGAGCAGTTCTTC.

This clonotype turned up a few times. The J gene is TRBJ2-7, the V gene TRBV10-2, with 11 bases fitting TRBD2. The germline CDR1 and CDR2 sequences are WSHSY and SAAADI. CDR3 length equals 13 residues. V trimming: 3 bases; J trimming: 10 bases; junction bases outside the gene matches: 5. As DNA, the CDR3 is TGCGCCAGCAGTGAATTACTAGCGGGAGATCAGTACGTC. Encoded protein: CASSELLAGDQYV.

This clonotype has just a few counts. In DNA, the CDR3 is TGTGCCAGCAGTTCAATCAGTGGAGGGGGCACTGAAGCTTTCTTT. Protein: CASSSISGGGTEAFF. V usage is TRBV25-1 and J usage is TRBJ1-1, with D perhaps TRBD1 (6 bases). The length of the CDR3 is 15 residues. The germline gives CDR1 MGHDK, CDR2 SYGVNS. The V end was cut by 5 bases, the J end by 4 bases, with 17 bases between.

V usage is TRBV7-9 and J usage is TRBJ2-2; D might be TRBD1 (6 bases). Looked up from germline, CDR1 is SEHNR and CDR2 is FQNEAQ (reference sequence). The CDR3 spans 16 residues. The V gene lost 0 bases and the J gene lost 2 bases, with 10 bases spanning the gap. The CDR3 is CASSLASGANTGELFF. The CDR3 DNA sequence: TGTGCCAGCAGCTTAGCGTCAGGGGCTAACACCGGGGAGCTGTTTTTT.

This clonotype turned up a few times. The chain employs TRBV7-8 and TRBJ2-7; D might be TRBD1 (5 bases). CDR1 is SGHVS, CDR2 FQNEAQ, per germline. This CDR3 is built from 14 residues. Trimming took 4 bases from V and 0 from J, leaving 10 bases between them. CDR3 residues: CASSSRVSSYEQYV. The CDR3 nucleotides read TGTGCCAGCAGCTCCAGGGTTAGCTCCTACGAGCAGTACGTC.

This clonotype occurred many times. CDR3 protein: CAISEATRNMYEQYF. As DNA, the CDR3 is TGTGCCATCAGTGAGGCCACTAGGAACATGTACGAGCAGTACTTC. V usage is TRBV10-3 and J usage is TRBJ2-7, with D tentatively TRBD2 (5 bases). Deletions cut 2 bases from V and 4 bases from J, with 15 bases between. Germline CDR1 ENHRY, CDR2 SYGVKD. The CDR3 totals 15 residues.

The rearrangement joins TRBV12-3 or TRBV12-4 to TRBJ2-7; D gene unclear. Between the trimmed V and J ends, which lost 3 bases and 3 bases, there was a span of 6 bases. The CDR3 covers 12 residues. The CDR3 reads CASSFGLYEQYV. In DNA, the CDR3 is TGTGCCAGCAGTTTCGGTCTCTACGAGCAGTACGTC.

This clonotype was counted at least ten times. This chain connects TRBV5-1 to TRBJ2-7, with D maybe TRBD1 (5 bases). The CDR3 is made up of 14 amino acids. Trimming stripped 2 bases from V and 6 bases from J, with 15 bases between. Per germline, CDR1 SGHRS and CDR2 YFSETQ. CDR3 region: CASSFSAGKAEQYF. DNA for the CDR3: TGCGCCAGCAGCTTTAGTGCAGGGAAGGCCGAGCAGTACTTC.

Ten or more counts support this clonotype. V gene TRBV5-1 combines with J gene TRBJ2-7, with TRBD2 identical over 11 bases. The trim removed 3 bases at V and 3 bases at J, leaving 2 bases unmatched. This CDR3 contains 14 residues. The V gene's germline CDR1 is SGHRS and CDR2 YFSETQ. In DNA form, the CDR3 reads TGCGCCAGCAGCTCTGGACTAGCGGGCTACGAGCAGTACGTC. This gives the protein CASSSGLAGYEQYV.

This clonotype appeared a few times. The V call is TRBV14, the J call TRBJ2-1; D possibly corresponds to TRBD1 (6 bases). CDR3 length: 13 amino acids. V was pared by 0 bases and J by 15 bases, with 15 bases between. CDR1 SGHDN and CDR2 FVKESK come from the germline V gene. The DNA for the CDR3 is TGTGCCAGCAGCCAAGAAGGGGGAACAGTTCGGTTCTTC. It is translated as CASSQEGGTVRFF.

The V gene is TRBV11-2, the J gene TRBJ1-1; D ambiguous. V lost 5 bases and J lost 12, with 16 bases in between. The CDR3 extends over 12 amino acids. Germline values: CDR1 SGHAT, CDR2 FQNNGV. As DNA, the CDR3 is TGTGCCAGCAGCGGTAGGGCCGGGGAACCTTTCTTT. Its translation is CASSGRAGEPFF.

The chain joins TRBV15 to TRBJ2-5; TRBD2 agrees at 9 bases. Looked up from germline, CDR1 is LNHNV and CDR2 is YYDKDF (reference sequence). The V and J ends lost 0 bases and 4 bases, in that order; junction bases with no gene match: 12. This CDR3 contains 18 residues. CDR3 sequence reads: CATSRDRGGRVGSETQYF. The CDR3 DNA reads TGTGCCACCAGCAGAGATCGCGGCGGGAGGGTGGGGTCAGAGACCCAGTACTTC.

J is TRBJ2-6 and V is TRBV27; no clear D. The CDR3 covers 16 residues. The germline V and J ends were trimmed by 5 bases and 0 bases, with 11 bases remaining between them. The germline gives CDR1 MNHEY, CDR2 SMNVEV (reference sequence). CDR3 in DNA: TGTGCCAGCAGTACAACTGTGAACTCTGGGGCCAACGTCCTGACTTTC. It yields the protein CASSTTVNSGANVLTF.

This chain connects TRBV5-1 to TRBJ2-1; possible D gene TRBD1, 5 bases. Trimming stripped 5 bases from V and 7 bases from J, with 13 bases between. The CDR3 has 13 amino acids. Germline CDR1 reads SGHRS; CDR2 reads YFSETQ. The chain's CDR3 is CASRFSRVNEQFF. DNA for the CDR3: TGCGCCAGCAGATTTTCCAGGGTTAATGAGCAGTTCTTC.